This T cell receptor beta chain stems from a study of shared clonotypes between healthy human individuals. Findings and caveats of the study: Naive CD4 clonotypes overlapped across a handful of donors at around 5%. All-four-donor shared clonotypes had higher generation probabilities than non-shared clonotypes did.

With regard to this clone: Its antigen is currently unknown.

Genomic DNA per cell subset filled all wells of several immunoSEQ plates. Data came from immunoSEQ multiplex PCR; TCRdb stores just in-frame clones and leaves some out. Here the sample spans about 2.1 million clones, 85% to 95% being singletons. It was CD45RO-negative cells, positively selected for CCR7, that made up naive CD8 cells, with terminally differentiated effector memory CD45RA+ cells excluded. This CDR3 is 15 amino acids long. Trimming cost V 4 bases and J 4 bases; bases outside gene matches: 3. The germline V gene has CDR1 SGHVS and CDR2 FQNEAQ. The clonotype comes from a man in his late teens or twenties in good health. Some clones in this sample may be carry-over from other donors' samples. This chain links TRBV7-8 with TRBJ1-5; 11 bases align to TRBD1. The specimen was naive CD8+ T cells from PBMCs. CDR3 residues: CASSSGTGGNQPQHF. The CDR3, as DNA: TGTGCCAGCAGCTCTGGGACAGGGGGGAATCAGCCCCAGCATTTT.